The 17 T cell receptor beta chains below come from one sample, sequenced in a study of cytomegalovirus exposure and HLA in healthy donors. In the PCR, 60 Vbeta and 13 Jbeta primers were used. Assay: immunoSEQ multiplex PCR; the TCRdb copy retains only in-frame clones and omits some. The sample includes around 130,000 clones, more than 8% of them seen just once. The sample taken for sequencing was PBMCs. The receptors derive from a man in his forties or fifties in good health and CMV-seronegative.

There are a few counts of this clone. CDR3 residues: CSALKEEVFF. In DNA form, the CDR3 reads TGCAGTGCGCTGAAAGAGGAAGTGTTTTTT. This chain links TRBV20-1 with TRBJ1-4, with no clear D. CDR1 is DFQATT and CDR2 is SNEGSKA in the germline V gene (reference sequence). V shed 6 bases and J shed 15 bases, with 14 bases lying between them. The CDR3 runs 10 residues.

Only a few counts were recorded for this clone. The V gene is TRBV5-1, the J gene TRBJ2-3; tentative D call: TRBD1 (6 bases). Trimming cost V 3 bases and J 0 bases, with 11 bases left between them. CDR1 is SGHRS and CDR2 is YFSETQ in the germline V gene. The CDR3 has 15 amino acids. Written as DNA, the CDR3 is TGCGCCAGCAGCTCAGGACAGTCGAGCACAGATACGCAGTATTTT. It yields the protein CASSSGQSSTDTQYF.

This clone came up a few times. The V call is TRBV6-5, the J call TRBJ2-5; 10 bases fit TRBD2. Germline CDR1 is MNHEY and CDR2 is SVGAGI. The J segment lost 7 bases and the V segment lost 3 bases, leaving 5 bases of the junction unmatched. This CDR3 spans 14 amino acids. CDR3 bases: TGTGCCAGCAGTTATAGAGCTAGCGGGGGGACCCAGTACTTC. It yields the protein CASSYRASGGTQYF.

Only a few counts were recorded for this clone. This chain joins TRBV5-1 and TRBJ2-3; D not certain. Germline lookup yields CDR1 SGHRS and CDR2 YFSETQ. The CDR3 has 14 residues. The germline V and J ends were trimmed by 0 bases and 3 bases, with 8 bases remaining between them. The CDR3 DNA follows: TGCGCCAGCAGCTTGGCTGGCAGGACAGATACGCAGTATTTT. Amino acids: CASSLAGRTDTQYF. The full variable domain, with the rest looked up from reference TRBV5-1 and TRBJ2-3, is KAGVTQTPRYLIKTRGQQVTLSCSPISGHRSVSWYQQTPGQGLQFLFEYFSETQRNKGNFPGRFSGRQFSNSRSEMNVSTLELGDSALYLCASSLAGRTDTQYFGPGTRLTVL.

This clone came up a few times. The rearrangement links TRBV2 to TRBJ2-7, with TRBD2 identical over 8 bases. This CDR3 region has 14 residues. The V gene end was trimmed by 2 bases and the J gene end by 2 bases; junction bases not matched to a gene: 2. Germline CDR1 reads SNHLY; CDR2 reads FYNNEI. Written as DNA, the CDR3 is TGTGCCAGCAGTGAAACGGGGGGGCCCTACGAGCAGTACTTC. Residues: CASSETGGPYEQYF.

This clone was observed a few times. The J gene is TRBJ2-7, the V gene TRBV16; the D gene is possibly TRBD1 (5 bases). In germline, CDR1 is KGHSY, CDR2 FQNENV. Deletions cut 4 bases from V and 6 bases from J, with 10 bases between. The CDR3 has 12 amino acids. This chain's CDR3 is CASSLTGTEQYF. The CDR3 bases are TGTGCCAGCAGCCTTACAGGTACCGAGCAGTACTTC.

The CDR3 nucleotides read TGTGCCAGCAGCTTATGGACAGGCGGAGAGACCCAGTACTTC. Protein: CASSLWTGGETQYF. The rearrangement joins TRBV7-9 to TRBJ2-5; 7 bases map to TRBD1. The CDR3 spans 14 residues. The germline V gene encodes CDR1 SEHNR and CDR2 FQNEAQ (reference sequence). V shed 2 bases and J 4 bases; nucleotides not matched to a gene: 4.

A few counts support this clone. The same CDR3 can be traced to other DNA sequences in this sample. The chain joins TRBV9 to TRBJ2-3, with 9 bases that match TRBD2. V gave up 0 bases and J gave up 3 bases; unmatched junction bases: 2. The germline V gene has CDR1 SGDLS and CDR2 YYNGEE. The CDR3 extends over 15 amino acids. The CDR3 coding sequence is TGTGCCAGCAGCGTAGGCCTAGCGGGGACAGATACGCAGTATTTT. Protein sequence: CASSVGLAGTDTQYF.

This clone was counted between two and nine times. The CDR3 region is CASSQNRDINTGELFF. The DNA of the CDR3 is TGCGCCAGCAGTCAAAACAGGGATATTAACACCGGGGAGCTGTTTTTT. The chain has TRBV23-1 and TRBJ2-2; a weak D match, TRBD1 (6 bases). TRBV23-1 carries the ORF label, with uncertain function. V was pared by 2 bases and J by 2 bases, with 12 bases between. The CDR3 has 16 amino acids.

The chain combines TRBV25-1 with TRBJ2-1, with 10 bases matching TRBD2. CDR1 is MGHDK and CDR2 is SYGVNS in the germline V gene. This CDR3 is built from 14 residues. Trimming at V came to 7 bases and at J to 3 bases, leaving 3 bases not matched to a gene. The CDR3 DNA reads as TGTGCCAGCACAAGCGGGGGGGTCTACAATGAGCAGTTCTTC. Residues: CASTSGGVYNEQFF.

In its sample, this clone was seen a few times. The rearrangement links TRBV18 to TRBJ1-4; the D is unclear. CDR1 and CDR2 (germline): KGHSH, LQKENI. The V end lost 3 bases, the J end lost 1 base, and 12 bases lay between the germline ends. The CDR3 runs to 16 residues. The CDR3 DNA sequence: TGTGCCAGCTCACCGATTGTTCAGAAAACTAATGAAAAACTGTTTTTT. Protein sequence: CASSPIVQKTNEKLFF.

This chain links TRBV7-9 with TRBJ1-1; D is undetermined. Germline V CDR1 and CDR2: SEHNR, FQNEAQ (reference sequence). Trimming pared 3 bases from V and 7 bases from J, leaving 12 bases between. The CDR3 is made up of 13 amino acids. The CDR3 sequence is CASSFSPAVEAFF. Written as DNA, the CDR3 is TGTGCCAGCAGCTTTAGCCCGGCCGTTGAAGCTTTCTTT.

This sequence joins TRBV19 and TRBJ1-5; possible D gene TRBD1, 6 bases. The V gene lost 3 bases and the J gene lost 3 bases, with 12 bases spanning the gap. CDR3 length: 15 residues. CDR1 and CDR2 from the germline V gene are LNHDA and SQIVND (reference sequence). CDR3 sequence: CASSIRDTYNQPQHF. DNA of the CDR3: TGTGCCAGTAGTATCCGGGACACCTACAATCAGCCCCAGCATTTT.

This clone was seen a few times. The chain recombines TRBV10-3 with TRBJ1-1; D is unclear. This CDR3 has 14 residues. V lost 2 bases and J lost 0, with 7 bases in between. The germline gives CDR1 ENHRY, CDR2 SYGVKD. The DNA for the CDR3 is TGTGCCATCAGTGAGGGCAGTCTGAACACTGAAGCTTTCTTT. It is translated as CAISEGSLNTEAFF.

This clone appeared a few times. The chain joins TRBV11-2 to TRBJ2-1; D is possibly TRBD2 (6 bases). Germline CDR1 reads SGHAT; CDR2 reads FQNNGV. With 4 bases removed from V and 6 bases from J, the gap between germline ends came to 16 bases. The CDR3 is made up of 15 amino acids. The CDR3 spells CASSSRGTSGNEQFF. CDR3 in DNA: TGTGCCAGCAGCTCCCGGGGGACCAGTGGCAATGAGCAGTTCTTC.

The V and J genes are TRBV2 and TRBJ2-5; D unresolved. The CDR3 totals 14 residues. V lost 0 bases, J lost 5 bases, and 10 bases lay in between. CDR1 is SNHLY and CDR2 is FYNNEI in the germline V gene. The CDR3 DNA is TGTGCCAGCAGTGAAGCGGTAGCCGCGGAGACCCAGTACTTC. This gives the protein CASSEAVAAETQYF.

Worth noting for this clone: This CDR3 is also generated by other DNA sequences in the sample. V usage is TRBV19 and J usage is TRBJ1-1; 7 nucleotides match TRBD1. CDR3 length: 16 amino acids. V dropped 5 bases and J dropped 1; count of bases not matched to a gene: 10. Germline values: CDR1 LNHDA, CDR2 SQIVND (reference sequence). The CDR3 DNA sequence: TGTGCCAGTAGTCTTCGTCTACGACAGGGGAACACTGAAGCTTTCTTT. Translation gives CASSLRLRQGNTEAFF.